This TCR beta chain is drawn from a study of graft-versus-host responses after intestinal transplantation. Profiling relied on immunoSEQ multiplex PCR, and the TCRdb table lists in-frame clones only, not all of them. Of some 46,000 clones in the sample, about 95% were seen once. CDR1 is MNHNS and CDR2 is SASEGT in the germline V gene. V was clipped by 6 bases and J by 1 base, with 15 bases between them. The CDR3 sequence is 15 residues long. The receptor's source is a human patient who received an intestinal transplant, so some T cells may come from the graft donor. This material consisted of PBMCs, taken around 350 days after intestinal transplant. The chain joins TRBV6-1 to TRBJ2-5; TRBD1 might be the D (6 bases). CDR3 amino acids: CASRTGNSLQETQYF. In DNA, the CDR3 is TGTGCCAGCAGGACAGGAAATTCCCTCCAAGAGACCCAGTACTTC.